The 6 T cell receptor beta chains reported below all come from one sample, sequenced in a study of blood T cell repertoires in COVID-19. The data were produced by immunoSEQ multiplex PCR, yet TCRdb's version contains in-frame clones alone and is incomplete. The sample has about 52,000 clones; about 88% are singletons. The sequencing sample was made of peripheral blood. The receptors were gathered from a human donor with active COVID-19. The donor label of this sample is uncertain.

J is TRBJ2-2 and V is TRBV5-6; D perhaps matches TRBD1 (5 bases). Germline V gene data show CDR1 as SGHDT and CDR2 as YYEEEE. Trimming removed 0 bases from V and 2 bases from J, with 14 bases in between. The CDR3 is 17 amino acids. The CDR3 DNA sequence: TGTGCCAGCAGCTTGGGTTGGGGCAGTAGTAACACCGGGGAGCTGTTTTTT. This sequence encodes CASSLGWGSSNTGELFF.

The gene calls are TRBV12-5 and TRBJ1-2; D is perhaps TRBD1 (5 bases). The V gene lost 1 base and the J gene lost 8 bases, with 14 bases spanning the gap. The CDR3 is made up of 14 amino acids. Looked up from germline, CDR1 is LGHNT and CDR2 is FRNRAP. Written as DNA, the CDR3 is TGTGCTAGTGGTTTGGCCCAGGGAACGGGCGGCTACACCTTC. This sequence encodes CASGLAQGTGGYTF.

The chain combines TRBV18 with TRBJ1-1; D ambiguous. The V end lost 6 bases, the J end lost 1 base, and 12 bases lay between the germline ends. Germline V gene lookup returns CDR1 KGHSH and CDR2 LQKENI. The CDR3 covers 14 residues. The CDR3 nucleotides read TGTGCCAGCTCCCGGGAGGCGGCGAACACTGAAGCTTTCTTT. Protein: CASSREAANTEAFF. The full variable domain, with the rest looked up from reference TRBV18 and TRBJ1-1, is NAGVMQNPRHLVRRRGQEARLRCSPMKGHSHVYWYRQLPEEGLKFMVYLQKENIIDESGMPKERFSAEFPKEGPSILRIQQVVRGDSAAYFCASSREAANTEAFFGQGTRLTVV.

This chain links TRBV12-3 or TRBV12-4 with TRBJ2-3; D remains ambiguous. Between the trimmed V and J ends, which lost 3 bases and 0 bases, there was a span of 4 bases. This CDR3 has 13 amino acids. The CDR3 region is CASSLSSTDTQYF. The CDR3 region has the DNA TGTGCCAGCAGTTTGAGTAGCACAGATACGCAGTATTTT.

This clone was counted between two and nine times. The chain links TRBV19 to TRBJ2-2; no clear D gene. V was pared by 7 bases and J by 4 bases, with 10 bases between. The CDR3 length is 13 residues. Germline CDR1 is LNHDA and CDR2 is SQIVND (reference sequence). The chain's CDR3 is CASKRTSTGELFF. The CDR3 DNA reads as TGTGCCAGTAAAAGAACTTCCACCGGGGAGCTGTTTTTT.

CDR3 sequence (DNA): TGTGCCAGCAGCCTCAGGACAGTGAACACCGGGGAGCTGTTTTTT. Its translation is CASSLRTVNTGELFF. The genes are TRBV7-3 and TRBJ2-2; weak D call: TRBD1 (6 bases). Germline V CDR1 and CDR2: SGHTA, FQGTGA. Trimming took off 5 bases at V and 1 base at J, with 11 bases between the two ends. This CDR3 is built from 15 residues. Full variable domain (rest looked up from reference TRBV7-3 and TRBJ2-2): GAGVSQTPSNKVTEKGKYVELRCDPISGHTALYWYRQSLGQGPEFLIYFQGTGAADDSGLPNDRFFAVRPEGSVSTLKIQRTERGDSAVYLCASSLRTVNTGELFFGEGSRLTVL.